This T cell receptor beta chain was sequenced for a study of cytomegalovirus exposure and HLA in healthy donors. There are 13 residues in the CDR3. The PCR ran on 60 Vbeta and 13 Jbeta primers. Here immunoSEQ multiplex PCR was the method, and the copy in TCRdb shows in-frame clones only, minus some. The table records 190,000 or so clones, around 75% of them present only once. The origin of this receptor is a male donor in good health and CMV-seropositive. The chain has TRBV21-1 and TRBJ2-5; TRBD2 is the table's D call and was not checked against the DNA. TRBV21-1 is listed as a pseudogene. The sequenced sample was PBMCs. The CDR3 sequence: CASSTGLKETQYF. The CDR3 DNA reads as TGTGCCAGCAGCACCGGACTTAAAGAGACCCAGTACTTC.